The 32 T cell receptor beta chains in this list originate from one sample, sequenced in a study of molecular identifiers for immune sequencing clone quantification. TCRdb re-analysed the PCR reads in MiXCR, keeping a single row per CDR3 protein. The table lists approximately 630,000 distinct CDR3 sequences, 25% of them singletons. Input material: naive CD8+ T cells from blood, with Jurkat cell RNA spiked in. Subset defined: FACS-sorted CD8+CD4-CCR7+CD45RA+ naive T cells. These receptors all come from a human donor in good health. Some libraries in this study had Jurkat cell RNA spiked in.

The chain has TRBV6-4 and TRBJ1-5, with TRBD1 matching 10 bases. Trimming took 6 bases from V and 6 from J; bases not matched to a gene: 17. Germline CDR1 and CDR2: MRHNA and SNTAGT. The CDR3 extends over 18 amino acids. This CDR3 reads CASRNIGTGDNLSQPQHF. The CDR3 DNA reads TGTGCCAGCAGGAATATTGGGACAGGGGACAACCTAAGTCAGCCCCAGCATTTT.

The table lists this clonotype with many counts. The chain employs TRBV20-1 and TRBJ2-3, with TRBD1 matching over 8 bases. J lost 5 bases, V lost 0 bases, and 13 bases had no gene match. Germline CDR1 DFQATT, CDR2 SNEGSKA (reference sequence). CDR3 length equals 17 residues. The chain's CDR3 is CSARETGTGQAVDTQYF. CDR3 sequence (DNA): TGCAGTGCTAGAGAGACCGGGACAGGTCAAGCGGTAGATACGCAGTATTTT.

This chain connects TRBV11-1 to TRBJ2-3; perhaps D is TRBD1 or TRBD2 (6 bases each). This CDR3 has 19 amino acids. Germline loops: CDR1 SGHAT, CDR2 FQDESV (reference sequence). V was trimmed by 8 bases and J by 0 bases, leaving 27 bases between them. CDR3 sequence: CASRRGFADDYTSTDTQYF. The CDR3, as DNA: TGTGCCAGCCGGAGGGGGTTCGCGGACGACTACACTAGCACAGATACGCAGTATTTT.

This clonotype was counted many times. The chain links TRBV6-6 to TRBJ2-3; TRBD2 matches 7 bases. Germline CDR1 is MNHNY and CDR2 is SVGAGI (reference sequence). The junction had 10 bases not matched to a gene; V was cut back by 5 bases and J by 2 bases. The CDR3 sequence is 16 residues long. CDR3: CASSPGVAGITDTQYF. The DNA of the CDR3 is TGTGCCAGCAGTCCCGGAGTAGCGGGTATCACAGATACGCAGTATTTT.

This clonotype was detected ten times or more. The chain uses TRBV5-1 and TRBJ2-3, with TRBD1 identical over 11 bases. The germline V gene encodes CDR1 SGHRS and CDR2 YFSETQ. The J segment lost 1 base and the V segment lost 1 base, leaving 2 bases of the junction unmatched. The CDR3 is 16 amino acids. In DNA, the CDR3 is TGCGCCAGCAGCTTGTGGACAGGGGGCCGCACAGATACGCAGTATTTT. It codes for CASSLWTGGRTDTQYF.

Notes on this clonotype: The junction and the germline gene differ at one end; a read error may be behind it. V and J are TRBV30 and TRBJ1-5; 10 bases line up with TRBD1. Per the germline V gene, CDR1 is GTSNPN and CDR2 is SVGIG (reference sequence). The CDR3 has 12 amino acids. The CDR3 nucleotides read TGTGCCTGGCGGACAGGGGGTCAGCCCCACCATTTT. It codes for CAWRTGGQPHHF.

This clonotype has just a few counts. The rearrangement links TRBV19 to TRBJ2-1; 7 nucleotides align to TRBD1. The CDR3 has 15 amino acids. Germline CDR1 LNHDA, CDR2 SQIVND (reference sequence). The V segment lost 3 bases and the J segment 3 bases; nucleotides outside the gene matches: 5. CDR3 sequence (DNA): TGTGCCAGTAGTATCGAAGACAGGGTCTACAATGAGCAGTTCTTC. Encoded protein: CASSIEDRVYNEQFF. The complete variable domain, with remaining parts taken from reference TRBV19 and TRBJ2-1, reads DGGITQSPKYLFRKEGQNVTLSCEQNLNHDAMYWYRQDPGQGLRLIYYSQIVNDFQKGDIAEGYSVSREKKESFPLTVTSAQKNPTAFYLCASSIEDRVYNEQFFGPGTRLTVL.

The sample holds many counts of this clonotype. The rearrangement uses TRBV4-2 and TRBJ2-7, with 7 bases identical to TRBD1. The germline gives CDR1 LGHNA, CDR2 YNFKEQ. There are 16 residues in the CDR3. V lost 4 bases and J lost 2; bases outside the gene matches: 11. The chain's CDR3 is CASSPKGAVSTYEQYF. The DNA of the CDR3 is TGTGCCAGCAGCCCGAAGGGGGCCGTCTCTACCTACGAGCAGTACTTC.

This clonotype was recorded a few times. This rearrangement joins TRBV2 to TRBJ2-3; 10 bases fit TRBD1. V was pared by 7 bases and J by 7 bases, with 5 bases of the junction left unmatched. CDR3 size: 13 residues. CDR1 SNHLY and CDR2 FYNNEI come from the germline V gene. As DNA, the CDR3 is TGTGCCAGCACGGGACAGGGGTTGAATACGCAGTATTTT. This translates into CASTGQGLNTQYF.

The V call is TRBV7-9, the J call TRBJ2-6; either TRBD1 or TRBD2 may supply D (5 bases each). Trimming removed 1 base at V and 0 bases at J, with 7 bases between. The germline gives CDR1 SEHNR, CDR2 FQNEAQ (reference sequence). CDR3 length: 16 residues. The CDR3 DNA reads TGTGCCAGCAGCTTAGGAGGGGTCTCTGGGGCCAACGTCCTGACTTTC. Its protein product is CASSLGGVSGANVLTF.

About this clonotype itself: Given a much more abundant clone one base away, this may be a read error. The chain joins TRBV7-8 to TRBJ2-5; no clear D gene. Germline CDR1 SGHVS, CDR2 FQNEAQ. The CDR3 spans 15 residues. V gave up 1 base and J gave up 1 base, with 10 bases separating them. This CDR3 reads CASSLGAGSQETQYF. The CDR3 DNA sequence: TGTGCCAGCAGCTTAGGGGCAGGCTCCCAAGAGACCCAGTACTTC.

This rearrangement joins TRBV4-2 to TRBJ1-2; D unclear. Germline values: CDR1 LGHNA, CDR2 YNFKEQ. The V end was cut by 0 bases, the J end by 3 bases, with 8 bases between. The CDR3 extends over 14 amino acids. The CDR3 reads CASSQDPTDYGYTF. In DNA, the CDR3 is TGTGCCAGCAGCCAAGATCCGACGGACTATGGCTACACCTTC.

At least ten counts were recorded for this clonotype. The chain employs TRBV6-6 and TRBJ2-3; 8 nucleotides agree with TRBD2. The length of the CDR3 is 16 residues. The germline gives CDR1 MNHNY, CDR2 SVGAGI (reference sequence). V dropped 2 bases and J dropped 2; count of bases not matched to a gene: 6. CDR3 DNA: TGTGCCAGCAGTTACGAACTAGCGGAGCTCACAGATACGCAGTATTTT. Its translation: CASSYELAELTDTQYF.

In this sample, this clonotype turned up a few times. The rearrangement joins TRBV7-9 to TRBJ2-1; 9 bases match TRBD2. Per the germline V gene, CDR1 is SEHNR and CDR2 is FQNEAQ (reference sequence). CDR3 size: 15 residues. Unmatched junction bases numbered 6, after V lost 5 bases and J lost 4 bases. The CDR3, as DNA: TGTGCCAGCAGCCGCGGGGGGGCCTTATACAATGAGCAGTTCTTC. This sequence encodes CASSRGGALYNEQFF.

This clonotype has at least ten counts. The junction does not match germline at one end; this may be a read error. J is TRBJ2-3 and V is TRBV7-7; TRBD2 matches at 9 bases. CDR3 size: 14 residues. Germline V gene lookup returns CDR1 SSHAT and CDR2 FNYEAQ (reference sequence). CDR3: CASSPGTSIDTQYF. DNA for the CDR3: TGTGCTAGCAGCCCCGGGACTAGCATCGATACGCAGTATTTT.

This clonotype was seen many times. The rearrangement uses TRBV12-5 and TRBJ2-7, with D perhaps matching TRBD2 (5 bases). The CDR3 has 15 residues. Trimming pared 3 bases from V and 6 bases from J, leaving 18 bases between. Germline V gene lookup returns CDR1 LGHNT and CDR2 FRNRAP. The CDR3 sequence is CASGFDERDVAEQYF. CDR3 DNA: TGTGCTAGTGGTTTTGATGAGAGGGATGTTGCCGAGCAGTACTTC.

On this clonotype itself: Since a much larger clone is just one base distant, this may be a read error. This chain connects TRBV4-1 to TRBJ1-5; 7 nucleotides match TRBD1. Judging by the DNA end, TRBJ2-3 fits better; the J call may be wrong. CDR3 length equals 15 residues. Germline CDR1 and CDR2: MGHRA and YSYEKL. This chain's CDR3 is CASSQGQGWNQPQYF. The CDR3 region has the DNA TGCGCCAGCAGCCAAGGACAGGGTTGGAATCAGCCCCAGTATTTT.

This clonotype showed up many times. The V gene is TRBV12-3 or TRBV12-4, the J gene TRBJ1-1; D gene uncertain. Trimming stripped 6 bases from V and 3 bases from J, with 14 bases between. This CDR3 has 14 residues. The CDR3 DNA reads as TGTGCCAGCAGCCAAGGACCCTCGCACACTGAAGCTTTCTTT. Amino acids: CASSQGPSHTEAFF.

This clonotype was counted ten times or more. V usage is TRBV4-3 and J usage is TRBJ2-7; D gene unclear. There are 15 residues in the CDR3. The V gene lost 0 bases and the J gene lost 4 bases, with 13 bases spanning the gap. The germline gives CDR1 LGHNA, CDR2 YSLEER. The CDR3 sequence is CASSQDQAVGYEQYF. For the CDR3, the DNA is TGCGCCAGCAGCCAAGATCAGGCAGTGGGGTACGAGCAGTACTTC.

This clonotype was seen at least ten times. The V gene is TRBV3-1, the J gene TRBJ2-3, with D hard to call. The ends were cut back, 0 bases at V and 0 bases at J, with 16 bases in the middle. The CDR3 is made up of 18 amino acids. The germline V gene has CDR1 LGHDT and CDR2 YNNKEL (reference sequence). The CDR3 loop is CASSQDTPWTRSTDTQYF. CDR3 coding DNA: TGTGCCAGCAGCCAAGATACGCCCTGGACGCGGAGCACAGATACGCAGTATTTT.

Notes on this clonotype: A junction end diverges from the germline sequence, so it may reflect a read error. The CDR3 is CRARVAELGYPQYF. CDR3 nucleotide sequence: TGCAGGGCTAGAGTAGCGGAACTGGGTTACCCGCAGTATTTT. This chain links TRBV20-1 with TRBJ2-3, with TRBD2 as a possible D gene (6 bases). This CDR3 contains 14 residues. The germline V gene has CDR1 DFQATT and CDR2 SNEGSKA (reference sequence).

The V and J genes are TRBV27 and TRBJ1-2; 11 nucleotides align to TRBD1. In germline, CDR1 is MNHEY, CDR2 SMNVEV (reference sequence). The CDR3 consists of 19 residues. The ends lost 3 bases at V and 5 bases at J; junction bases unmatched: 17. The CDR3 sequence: CASSFRTGQGAILDYGYTF. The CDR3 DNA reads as TGTGCCAGCAGTTTTCGGACCGGACAGGGGGCGATTTTAGATTATGGCTACACCTTC.

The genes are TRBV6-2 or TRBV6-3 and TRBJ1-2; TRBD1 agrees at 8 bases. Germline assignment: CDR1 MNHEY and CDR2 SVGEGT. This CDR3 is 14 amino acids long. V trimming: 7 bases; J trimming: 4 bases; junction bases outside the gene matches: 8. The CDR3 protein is CASTPGGSLYGYTF. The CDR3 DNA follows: TGTGCCAGCACCCCAGGGGGCAGCCTCTATGGCTACACCTTC.

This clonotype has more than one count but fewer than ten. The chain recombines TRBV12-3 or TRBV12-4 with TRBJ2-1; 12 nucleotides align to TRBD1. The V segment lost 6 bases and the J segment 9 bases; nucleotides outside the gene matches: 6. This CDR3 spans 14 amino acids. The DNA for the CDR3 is TGTGCCAGCAGCTGGGGGACAGGGGGCCTTGAGCAGTTCTTC. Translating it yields CASSWGTGGLEQFF.

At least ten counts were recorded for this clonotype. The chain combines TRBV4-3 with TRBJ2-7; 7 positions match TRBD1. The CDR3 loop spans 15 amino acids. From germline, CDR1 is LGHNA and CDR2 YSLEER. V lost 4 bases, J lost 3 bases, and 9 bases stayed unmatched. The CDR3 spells CASSPDRDSRYEQYF. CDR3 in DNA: TGCGCCAGCAGCCCAGACCGGGACAGCCGCTACGAGCAGTACTTC.

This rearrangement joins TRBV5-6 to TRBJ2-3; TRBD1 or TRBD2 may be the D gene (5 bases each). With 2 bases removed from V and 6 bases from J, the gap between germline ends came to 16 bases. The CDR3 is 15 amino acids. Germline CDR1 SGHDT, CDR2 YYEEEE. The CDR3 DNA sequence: TGTGCCAGCAGCTTTTGGGGGAGCCCGTCGGATACGCAGTATTTT. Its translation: CASSFWGSPSDTQYF.

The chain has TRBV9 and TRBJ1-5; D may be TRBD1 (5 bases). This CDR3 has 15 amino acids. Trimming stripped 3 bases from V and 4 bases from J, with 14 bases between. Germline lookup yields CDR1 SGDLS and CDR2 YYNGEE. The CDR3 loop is CASSGEGRGNQPQHF. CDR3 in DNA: TGTGCCAGCAGCGGGGAGGGAAGGGGTAATCAGCCCCAGCATTTT.

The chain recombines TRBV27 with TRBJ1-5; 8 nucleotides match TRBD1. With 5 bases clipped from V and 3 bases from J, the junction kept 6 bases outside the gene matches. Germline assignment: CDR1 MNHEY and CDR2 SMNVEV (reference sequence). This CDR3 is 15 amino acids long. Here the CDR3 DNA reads TGTGCCAGCAGTCACGGACAGGGCCTCAATCAGCCCCAGCATTTT. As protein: CASSHGQGLNQPQHF.

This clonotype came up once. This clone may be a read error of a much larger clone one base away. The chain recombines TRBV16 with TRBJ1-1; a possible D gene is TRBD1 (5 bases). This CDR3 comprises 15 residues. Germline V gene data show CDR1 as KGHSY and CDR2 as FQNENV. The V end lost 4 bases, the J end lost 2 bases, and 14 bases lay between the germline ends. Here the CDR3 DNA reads TGTGCCAGCAGCCCAACAAGGGGCAGAAACACTGAAGCTTTCTTT. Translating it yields CASSPTRGRNTEAFF.

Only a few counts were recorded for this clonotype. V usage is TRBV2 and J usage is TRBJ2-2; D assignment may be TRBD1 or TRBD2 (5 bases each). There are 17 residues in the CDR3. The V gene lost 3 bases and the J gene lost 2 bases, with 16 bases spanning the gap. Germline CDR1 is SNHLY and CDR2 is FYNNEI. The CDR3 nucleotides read TGTGCCAGCAGTGAGTTCGGTAACGGGGCAAACACCGGGGAGCTGTTTTTT. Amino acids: CASSEFGNGANTGELFF.

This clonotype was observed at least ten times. The DNA for the CDR3 is TGCAGCGTTGAAGTGGTTCAACAGGGACGCACAGATACGCAGTATTTT. Amino acids: CSVEVVQQGRTDTQYF. The V gene is TRBV29-1, the J gene TRBJ2-3; TRBD1 is a possible D gene (6 bases). Germline V gives CDR1 SQVTM, CDR2 ANQGSEA. The CDR3 spans 16 residues. Trimming pared 1 base from V and 1 base from J, leaving 15 bases between.

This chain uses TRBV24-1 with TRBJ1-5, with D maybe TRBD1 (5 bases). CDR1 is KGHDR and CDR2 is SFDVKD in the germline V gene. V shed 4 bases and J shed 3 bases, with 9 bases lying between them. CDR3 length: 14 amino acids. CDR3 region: CATSDLDTNQPQHF. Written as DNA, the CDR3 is TGTGCCACCAGTGACCTGGACACCAATCAGCCCCAGCATTTT.